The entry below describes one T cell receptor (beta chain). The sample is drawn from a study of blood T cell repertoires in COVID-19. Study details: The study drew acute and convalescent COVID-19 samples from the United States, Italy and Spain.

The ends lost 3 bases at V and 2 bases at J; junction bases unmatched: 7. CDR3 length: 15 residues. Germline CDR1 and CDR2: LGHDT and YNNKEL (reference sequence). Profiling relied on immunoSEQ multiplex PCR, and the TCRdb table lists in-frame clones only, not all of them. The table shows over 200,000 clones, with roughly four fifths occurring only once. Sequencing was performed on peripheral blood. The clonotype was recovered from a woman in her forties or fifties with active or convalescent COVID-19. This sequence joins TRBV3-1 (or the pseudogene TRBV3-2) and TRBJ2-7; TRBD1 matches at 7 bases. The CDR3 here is CASSQETGPPYEQYF. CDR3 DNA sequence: TGTGCCAGCAGCCAGGAGACAGGGCCGCCCTACGAGCAGTACTTC.